A single sample gave rise to the 27 T cell receptor beta chains below, sequenced in a study of shared clonotypes between healthy human individuals. The data were produced by immunoSEQ multiplex PCR, yet TCRdb's version contains in-frame clones alone and is incomplete. The sample carries 950,000 to 1,200,000 clones, 77% recorded once. Sequenced: memory CD4+ T cells from PBMCs. As to subset: CD45RA-negative fraction. The receptors derive from a man younger than 35 in good health. Some clones in this sample may be carry-over from other donors' samples.

The chain recombines TRBV5-6 with TRBJ2-1, with TRBD2 matching 14 bases. Germline-derived CDR1 and CDR2 are SGHDT and YYEEEE. This CDR3 comprises 19 residues. V shed 0 bases, J shed 5 bases, and the junction held 10 bases outside the gene matches. DNA of the CDR3: TGTGCCAGCAGCTTGGCCATTCAGGGACTAGCGGGAGCTCACAATGAGCAGTTCTTC. This gives the protein CASSLAIQGLAGAHNEQFF.

This clone was picked up one time. This chain uses TRBV4-1 with TRBJ1-1; D is uncertain. The CDR3 loop spans 16 amino acids. The germline V gene encodes CDR1 MGHRA and CDR2 YSYEKL. Between the trimmed V and J ends, which lost 0 bases and 0 bases, there was a span of 11 bases. The CDR3 DNA sequence: TGCGCCAGCAGCCAAGATAAAAATAAGATGAACACTGAAGCTTTCTTT. This codes for CASSQDKNKMNTEAFF.

With respect to this clone: Distinct nucleotide sequences in the sample also encode this CDR3. The chain couples TRBV7-2 to TRBJ1-3; D is uncertain. The germline CDR1 and CDR2 sequences are SGHTA and FQGNSA. Trimming removed 1 base from V and 0 bases from J, with 4 bases in between. The CDR3 loop spans 14 amino acids. The DNA for the CDR3 is TGTGCCAGCAGCTTAGGGGGCTCTGGAAACACCATATATTTT. This encodes CASSLGGSGNTIYF.

This clone has just one count. This chain connects TRBV5-6 to TRBJ2-1; 7 bases map to TRBD2. The junction had 8 bases not matched to a gene; V was cut back by 3 bases and J by 2 bases. The CDR3 sequence is 16 residues long. CDR1 and CDR2 (germline): SGHDT, YYEEEE. The CDR3: CASSWLGAGPYNEQFF. CDR3 DNA sequence: TGTGCCAGCAGCTGGCTTGGAGCGGGGCCCTACAATGAGCAGTTCTTC.

The chain recombines TRBV29-1 with TRBJ1-3; 9 bases line up with TRBD1. Germline CDR1 SQVTM, CDR2 ANQGSEA. Trimming removed 4 bases from V and 6 bases from J; junction bases left unmatched: 4. The CDR3 runs 13 residues. In DNA form, the CDR3 reads TGCAGCGTTGGGGACAGGGTCGTAAACACCATATATTTT. Protein product: CSVGDRVVNTIYF.

The count of this clone is one. The gene calls are TRBV6-6 and TRBJ2-7; 7 positions agree with TRBD2. The V and J ends lost 6 bases and 2 bases, in that order; junction bases with no gene match: 13. The V gene's germline CDR1 is MNHNY and CDR2 SVGAGI (reference sequence). There are 16 residues in the CDR3. CDR3 DNA sequence: TGTGCCAGCAGCCGAGCGGGATTCCCAGGGACCTACGAGCAGTACTTC. Amino acid sequence: CASSRAGFPGTYEQYF.

The CDR3 nucleotides read TGTGCCAGCAGCCCGGACAGGGGAACCCCCGGGGAGCTGTTTTTT. It encodes CASSPDRGTPGELFF. The chain is built from TRBV5-4 and TRBJ2-2; TRBD1 agrees at 9 bases. Germline CDR1 SGHNT, CDR2 YYREEE (reference sequence). The CDR3 has 15 residues. V gave up 4 bases and J gave up 6 bases; unmatched junction bases: 7. The full variable domain, with the rest looked up from reference TRBV5-4 and TRBJ2-2, is ETGVTQSPTHLIKTRGQQVTLRCSSQSGHNTVSWYQQALGQGPQFIFQYYREEENGRGNFPPRFSGLQFPNYSSELNVNALELDDSALYLCASSPDRGTPGELFFGEGSRLTVL.

This chain links TRBV7-7 with TRBJ2-5, with 10 bases aligning to TRBD1. CDR3 length: 16 amino acids. V was pared by 3 bases and J by 5 bases, with 9 bases of the junction left unmatched. The germline V gene has CDR1 SSHAT and CDR2 FNYEAQ (reference sequence). This chain's CDR3 is CASSLGGTGVRETQYF. The CDR3 nucleotides read TGTGCCAGCAGCTTGGGCGGGACAGGGGTTAGGGAGACCCAGTACTTC. The variable domain in full, completed from reference TRBV7-7 and TRBJ2-5, reads GAGVSQSPRYKVTKRGQDVTLRCDPISSHATLYWYQQALGQGPEFLTYFNYEAQPDKSGLPSDRFSAERPEGSISTLTIQRTEQRDSAMYRCASSLGGTGVRETQYFGPGTRLLVL.

The chain employs TRBV7-3 and TRBJ1-2; D gene uncertain. The V gene lost 1 base and the J gene lost 3 bases, with 9 bases spanning the gap. Germline CDR1 and CDR2: SGHTA and FQGTGA. The CDR3 covers 14 residues. CDR3 sequence (DNA): TGTGCCAGCAGCTTAAACCCCCCCGACTATGGCTACACCTTC. Translating gives CASSLNPPDYGYTF. The whole variable domain, remainder taken from reference TRBV7-3 and TRBJ1-2, is GAGVSQTPSNKVTEKGKYVELRCDPISGHTALYWYRQSLGQGPEFLIYFQGTGAADDSGLPNDRFFAVRPEGSVSTLKIQRTERGDSAVYLCASSLNPPDYGYTFGSGTRLTVV.

This clone turned up a few times. The chain combines TRBV7-9 with TRBJ1-1, with D uncertain. CDR3 length: 14 residues. V was trimmed by 5 bases and J by 2 bases, leaving 12 bases between them. Germline assignment: CDR1 SEHNR and CDR2 FQNEAQ (reference sequence). CDR3 amino acids: CASSPSGENTEAFF. The CDR3 DNA reads as TGTGCCAGCAGCCCATCCGGGGAAAACACTGAAGCTTTCTTT.

As for this clone: This sequence may be a read error, since a much larger clone differs from it by one base. The chain uses TRBV6-5 and TRBJ2-5, with a possible D match to TRBD2 (5 bases). The CDR3 length is 15 residues. Per the germline V gene, CDR1 is MNHEY and CDR2 is SVGAGI. V shed 2 bases and J shed 5 bases, with 15 bases lying between them. The CDR3 is CASSYPLDRGETQYF. Here the CDR3 DNA reads TGTGCCAGCAGTTACCCTTTAGACCGCGGGGAGACCCAGTACTTC.

This clone has only a few counts. A much larger clone sits a single nucleotide away, making a read error possible. Other DNA sequences in this specimen translate into the identical CDR3. This rearrangement joins TRBV7-9 to TRBJ1-5; D is ambiguous. CDR3 length equals 12 residues. Germline CDR1 reads SEHNR; CDR2 reads FQNEAQ (reference sequence). The V and J ends lost 1 base and 3 bases respectively, with 1 base between them. CDR3 DNA: TGTGCCAGCAGCTTAGTCAATCAGCCCCAGCATTTT. The encoded protein is CASSLVNQPQHF.

This clone was counted ten times or more. This rearrangement joins TRBV15 to TRBJ2-4; D is uncertain. The CDR3 sequence is 12 residues long. The germline V and J ends were trimmed by 3 bases and 8 bases, with 8 bases remaining between them. CDR1 is LNHNV, CDR2 YYDKDF, per germline (reference sequence). The CDR3 is CATSSDLHIQYF. For the CDR3, the DNA is TGTGCCACCAGCAGCGACTTACACATTCAGTACTTC.

This rearrangement joins TRBV11-2 to TRBJ2-7; no firm D call. CDR1 is SGHAT, CDR2 FQNNGV, per germline. Trimming shortened V by 4 bases and J by 3 bases, and 13 bases separated the two germline ends. This CDR3 has 14 residues. The CDR3 coding sequence is TGTGCCAGCAGCTCCCCCCGTGAGGTCTACGAGCAGTACTTC. Protein product: CASSSPREVYEQYF.

The chain has TRBV2 and TRBJ2-2; TRBD2 matches at 11 bases. The CDR3 sequence is 16 residues long. Germline loops: CDR1 SNHLY, CDR2 FYNNEI. V was pared by 7 bases and J by 0 bases, with 4 bases of the junction left unmatched. CDR3 residues: CASIKLAGANTGELFF. In nucleotides, the CDR3 is TGTGCCAGCATTAAACTAGCGGGGGCGAACACCGGGGAGCTGTTTTTT.

This clone turned up a few times. J is TRBJ1-1 and V is TRBV2; D perhaps matches TRBD1 (6 bases). The germline V gene encodes CDR1 SNHLY and CDR2 FYNNEI. The CDR3 is made up of 13 amino acids. V was cut by 6 bases and J by 7 bases, with 15 bases left in between. CDR3 nucleotide sequence: TGTGCCAGCAGCCTACAGGGTCGTGGTGAAGCTTTCTTT. Its protein product is CASSLQGRGEAFF. Variable domain in full (rest from reference TRBV2 and TRBJ1-1): EPEVTQTPSHQVTQMGQEVILRCVPISNHLYFYWYRQILGQKVEFLVSFYNNEISEKSEIFDDQFSVERPDGSNFTLKIRSTKLEDSAMYFCASSLQGRGEAFFGQGTRLTVV.

The gene calls are TRBV7-2 and TRBJ2-6, with 10 bases fitting TRBD2. The length of the CDR3 is 17 residues. Germline V lookup: CDR1 SGHTA, CDR2 FQGNSA. The trim removed 3 bases at V and 0 bases at J, leaving 2 bases unmatched. For the CDR3, the DNA is TGTGCCAGCAGCTTTAGCGGGAGGAGCTCTGGGGCCAACGTCCTGACTTTC. Its protein product is CASSFSGRSSGANVLTF.

This clone was counted a single time. V gene TRBV5-4 combines with J gene TRBJ2-1, with 10 bases identical to TRBD2. Trimming took 0 bases from V and 9 from J; bases not matched to a gene: 3. This CDR3 is 14 amino acids long. The germline CDR1 and CDR2 sequences are SGHNT and YYREEE (reference sequence). CDR3: CASSLGSGRIEQFF. The DNA of the CDR3 is TGTGCCAGCAGCTTGGGTAGCGGGAGGATTGAGCAGTTCTTC. Complete variable domain (other parts from reference TRBV5-4 and TRBJ2-1): ETGVTQSPTHLIKTRGQQVTLRCSSQSGHNTVSWYQQALGQGPQFIFQYYREEENGRGNFPPRFSGLQFPNYSSELNVNALELDDSALYLCASSLGSGRIEQFFGPGTRLTVL.

This clone was picked up a small number of times. The chain is built from TRBV20-1 and TRBJ1-2; possible D gene TRBD1, 5 bases. CDR1 is DFQATT and CDR2 is SNEGSKA in the germline V gene (reference sequence). The CDR3 is made up of 10 amino acids. V lost 6 bases to trimming and J lost 8 bases, with 10 bases between them. CDR3 sequence (DNA): TGCAGTGCCCAGTGGGGGGGCTACACCTTC. As protein: CSAQWGGYTF.

The V and J genes are TRBV6-1 and TRBJ2-7; TRBD2 matches at 11 bases. Germline CDR1 is MNHNS and CDR2 is SASEGT. With V trimmed by 0 bases and J by 3 bases, 7 bases remained unmatched. There are 17 residues in the CDR3. CDR3 DNA sequence: TGTGCCAGCAGTGAAGCCTCGTCCGGGACTAGCGGCTACGAGCAGTACTTC. This sequence encodes CASSEASSGTSGYEQYF.

Note on this clone: The junction and the germline gene differ at one end; a read error may be behind it. The same CDR3 is also encoded by other DNA sequences in this sample. In DNA form, the CDR3 reads TGTGCCAGCGAAAGGATTGGGGAAAAACTATTTTTT. Translated, it gives CASERIGEKLFF. The V gene is TRBV7-9, the J gene TRBJ1-4; D uncertain. The CDR3 is 12 amino acids. Germline CDR1 and CDR2: SEHNR and FQNEAQ (reference sequence).

The J gene is TRBJ1-1, the V gene TRBV7-3; D not certain. The CDR3 has 17 amino acids. The germline V gene encodes CDR1 SGHTA and CDR2 FQGTGA. Deletions cut 0 bases from V and 1 base from J, with 15 bases between. The CDR3 nucleotides are TGTGCCAGCAGCTTAACTCCTCTGGCGGGCGGGAACACTGAAGCTTTCTTT. Amino acids: CASSLTPLAGGNTEAFF.

V is TRBV19 and J is TRBJ1-2; 7 bases map to TRBD1. Germline V gene data show CDR1 as LNHDA and CDR2 as SQIVND (reference sequence). With 5 bases clipped from V and 3 bases from J, the junction kept 0 bases outside the gene matches. CDR3 length equals 12 residues. The CDR3 sequence: CASSDRDYGYTF. For the CDR3, the DNA is TGTGCCAGTAGTGACAGGGACTATGGCTACACCTTC.

This chain joins TRBV15 and TRBJ2-7, with TRBD2 matching 9 bases. The CDR3 is made up of 17 amino acids. V trimming: 3 bases; J trimming: 3 bases; junction bases outside the gene matches: 12. The germline V gene has CDR1 LNHNV and CDR2 YYDKDF (reference sequence). In DNA form, the CDR3 reads TGTGCCACCAGCAGGAACCTAGCGGGACATACCTTCTACGAGCAGTACTTC. As protein: CATSRNLAGHTFYEQYF.

The chain employs TRBV4-1 and TRBJ2-7; weak D call: TRBD1 (5 bases). Germline V gene data show CDR1 as MGHRA and CDR2 as YSYEKL. The CDR3 totals 16 residues. V dropped 0 bases and J dropped 6 bases, with 18 bases sitting between them. The CDR3 DNA follows: TGCGCCAGCAGCCAAGAAGGGGCTGGACCCTCCCTCGAGCAGTACTTC. This gives the protein CASSQEGAGPSLEQYF.

This clone was recorded at least ten times. J is TRBJ1-1 and V is TRBV20-1; D remains ambiguous. The CDR3 runs 10 residues. Germline V gene sequence: CDR1 DFQATT, CDR2 SNEGSKA (reference sequence). CDR3 in amino acids: CRAGTEEAFF. The CDR3, as DNA: TGCAGAGCCGGCACGGAGGAAGCTTTCTTT.

The chain links TRBV30 to TRBJ2-1, with no clear D. The CDR3 extends over 13 amino acids. V gave up 5 bases and J gave up 2 bases, with 10 bases separating them. CDR1 and CDR2 (germline): GTSNPN, SVGIG (reference sequence). The CDR3 DNA sequence: TGTGCCTGGGAAAGACGGACCTACAATGAGCAGTTCTTC. Residues: CAWERRTYNEQFF.